The 9 T cell receptor beta chains presented below share a single source sample, sequenced in a study of post-analysis software for immune sequencing data. Included in the TCR beta cDNA libraries were unique molecular identifiers. A single record per CDR3 protein comes from TCRdb applying MiXCR to the PCR reads. The sample lists around 500,000 distinct CDR3 sequences, about a third occurring once. General study findings and limits: Higher frequency in patients than in controls was seen for 5 or 6 TRBV segments, with TRBV5-6, TRBV5-1 and TRBV20-1 among them.

Antigens of these TCRs are unknown. Material for sequencing was blood. Source of these receptors: a girl aged 2 to 17 with multiple sclerosis.

The V call is TRBV10-3, the J call TRBJ2-7, with TRBD1 matching 9 bases. This CDR3 contains 21 residues. Germline CDR1 and CDR2: ENHRY and SYGVKD. This CDR3 reads CTVNPEGPDRGGRTGYYEQYF. The CDR3 region has the DNA TGTACCGTCAACCCAGAGGGCCCTGACAGGGGGGGACGAACGGGGTACTACGAGCAGTACTTC.

The genes are TRBV5-1 and TRBJ2-1; no definite D call. The V and J ends lost 2 bases and 6 bases respectively, with 15 bases between them. This CDR3 is built from 15 residues. Germline V gene lookup returns CDR1 SGHRS and CDR2 YFSETQ. CDR3 protein: CASSFGPRWGNEQFF. CDR3 sequence (DNA): TGCGCCAGCAGCTTTGGGCCAAGATGGGGCAATGAGCAGTTCTTC.

This clonotype was observed a few times. The V call is TRBV20-1, the J call TRBJ1-2; no definite D call. This CDR3 has 11 amino acids. Germline CDR1 reads DFQATT; CDR2 reads SNEGSKA (reference sequence). Trimming cost V 3 bases and J 8 bases, with 10 bases left between them. Here the CDR3 reads CSASGPEGYTF. In DNA form, the CDR3 reads TGCAGTGCTAGTGGTCCGGAGGGCTACACCTTC.

This clonotype was seen only a few times. This rearrangement joins TRBV6-1 to TRBJ1-5; possible D gene TRBD1, 6 bases. The CDR3 consists of 13 residues. The V gene lost 4 bases and the J gene lost 6 bases, with 10 bases spanning the gap. CDR1 MNHNS and CDR2 SASEGT come from the germline V gene. The DNA for the CDR3 is TGTGCCAGCAGTGTTGAGACAGGTCAGCCCCAGCATTTT. Translated, it gives CASSVETGQPQHF.

V gene TRBV20-1 combines with J gene TRBJ2-7; 15 bases match TRBD2. Germline V CDR1 and CDR2: DFQATT, SNEGSKA (reference sequence). The trim removed 6 bases at V and 1 base at J, leaving 7 bases unmatched. The CDR3 is 16 residues long. CDR3 protein: CSARTSGGADSYEQYF. CDR3 coding DNA: TGCAGTGCCAGGACTAGCGGGGGGGCCGATTCCTACGAGCAGTACTTC.

For this clonotype: The junction differs from germline at one of its ends, possibly a read error. The chain employs TRBV6-6 and TRBJ2-3; no firm D call. In germline, CDR1 is MNHNY, CDR2 SVGAGI (reference sequence). The CDR3 totals 16 residues. CDR3 in amino acids: CASSYSNPRSTNTQYF. The CDR3 region has the DNA TGTGCCAGCAGTTACTCGAATCCACGTAGCACAAATACGCAGTATTTT.

This clonotype was seen more than once but under ten times. In DNA form, the CDR3 reads TGTGCCATCAGGGAGACGAGGGGCGACTATGGCTACACCTTC. The encoded protein is CAIRETRGDYGYTF. J is TRBJ1-2 and V is TRBV10-3; D might be TRBD1 (5 bases). With 6 bases removed from V and 3 bases from J, the gap between germline ends came to 14 bases. CDR1 and CDR2 from the germline V gene are ENHRY and SYGVKD. The CDR3 contains 14 residues.

This chain joins TRBV2 and TRBJ2-3; D possibly corresponds to TRBD2 (5 bases). Germline loops: CDR1 SNHLY, CDR2 FYNNEI. This CDR3 region has 13 residues. Trimming shortened V by 3 bases and J by 3 bases, and 7 bases separated the two germline ends. The CDR3 is CASSDWRTDTQYF. The CDR3 nucleotides read TGTGCCAGCAGTGATTGGAGGACAGATACGCAGTATTTT.

This clonotype was seen ten or more times. The genes are TRBV5-1 and TRBJ2-7, with TRBD2 matching over 10 bases. Germline V gene data show CDR1 as SGHRS and CDR2 as YFSETQ. V gave up 3 bases and J gave up 1 base; unmatched junction bases: 7. This CDR3 has 16 residues. In DNA, the CDR3 is TGCGCCAGCAGCTCCCCTTCTAGCGGGGGTTCCTACGAGCAGTACTTC. Amino acids: CASSSPSSGGSYEQYF.